This entry describes one T cell receptor (beta chain). Its specificity is unknown. Orbital computed tomography and thyroid ultrasound, together with serum TRAb and thyroxine and clinical symptoms, were used for diagnoses. These data are taken from a study of T cells in Graves' hyperthyroidism and ophthalmopathy. About the research overall: Peripheral blood was collected at initial diagnosis, before any treatment.

Whole-study findings and limits: Most expanded thyroid clonotypes above 0.001 also appeared in blood.

Amplified regions were TCR beta CDR3 sequences from RNA transcripts. A set of HTBI primers served as the primers for a first-round RT-PCR of the TCR CDR3. TCRdb re-called the multiplex PCR reads with MiXCR, one entry per CDR3 protein. The data show about 840,000 distinct CDR3 sequences, roughly 40% seen once. The V segment lost 3 bases and the J segment 2 bases; nucleotides outside the gene matches: 10. The CDR3 is 19 amino acids. From germline, CDR1 is LNHDA and CDR2 SQIVND (reference sequence). The receptor's source is a man aged 18 to 30 with Graves' hyperthyroidism. Sequenced sample: blood. The genes are TRBV19 and TRBJ2-6; TRBD2 aligns across 10 bases. CDR3 bases: TGTGCCAGTAGTATCCCTAGCGGGAGAAGCGGGGCTGGGGCCAACGTCCTGACTTTC. It codes for CASSIPSGRSGAGANVLTF.